The 22 T cell receptor beta chains reported below all come from one sample, sequenced in a study of early T cells in non-severe SARS-CoV-2 infection. TCRdb called the 5' RACE reads again in MiXCR, with one record for every CDR3 protein. The sample holds approximately 29,000 distinct CDR3 sequences; 6% to 7.5% are singletons and the top ten take around 34%. The material sequenced was whole blood, taken at baseline. These receptors all come from an adult who was a healthcare worker with PCR-confirmed SARS-CoV-2 infection or an uninfected control (not recorded which).

CDR3 nucleotides: TGTGCCAGCAGCTTAACGGGGACTAGAAACAATGAGCAGTTCTTC. As protein: CASSLTGTRNNEQFF. The gene calls are TRBV7-3 and TRBJ2-1; 8 nucleotides align to TRBD2. The CDR3 spans 15 residues. Germline loops: CDR1 SGHTA, CDR2 FQGTGA. V lost 0 bases and J lost 5; bases outside the gene matches: 3.

This clonotype was observed many times. V usage is TRBV6-5 and J usage is TRBJ2-7; 7 bases line up with TRBD2. V trimming: 4 bases; J trimming: 11 bases; junction bases outside the gene matches: 8. The CDR3 runs to 12 residues. Germline V gene data show CDR1 as MNHEY and CDR2 as SVGAGI. The CDR3 reads CASSWGEGREYF. Here the CDR3 DNA reads TGTGCCAGCAGTTGGGGGGAGGGCCGAGAGTACTTC.

This clonotype was counted many times. The V call is TRBV6-1, the J call TRBJ2-2; the match to TRBD2 covers 13 bases. With V trimmed by 6 bases and J by 7 bases, 5 bases remained unmatched. Germline assignment: CDR1 MNHNS and CDR2 SASEGT. The CDR3 length is 15 residues. The CDR3 is CASRSTSGGIGELFF. In nucleotides, the CDR3 is TGTGCCAGCAGATCGACTAGCGGGGGGATCGGGGAGCTGTTTTTT.

This clonotype was observed many times. The V gene is TRBV7-9, the J gene TRBJ1-5; unclear D gene. The CDR3 has 13 amino acids. CDR1 is SEHNR and CDR2 is FQNEAQ in the germline V gene (reference sequence). V lost 5 bases to trimming and J lost 5 bases, with 10 bases between them. The CDR3 DNA reads TGTGCCAGCAGCCGTGACGGGGATCAGCCCCAGCATTTT. It yields the protein CASSRDGDQPQHF.

This clonotype was found a few times. This chain joins TRBV7-6 and TRBJ2-1, with 10 bases aligning to TRBD2. CDR1 is SGHVS, CDR2 FNYEAQ, per germline. J gave up 5 bases and V 0 bases, and 13 bases lay outside the gene matches. The CDR3 runs 19 residues. DNA for the CDR3: TGTGCCAGCAGCTTAGCCGGCCCCTCAGAAGCGGGAGGGGACAATGAGCAGTTCTTC. It yields the protein CASSLAGPSEAGGDNEQFF.

This clonotype was recorded many times. The V gene is TRBV5-6, the J gene TRBJ1-1; D is uncertain. CDR1 and CDR2 (germline): SGHDT, YYEEEE. V dropped 0 bases and J dropped 4 bases, with 13 bases sitting between them. CDR3 length equals 15 residues. The CDR3 loop is CASSLVNAGGTEAFF. CDR3 in DNA: TGTGCCAGCAGCTTGGTTAACGCGGGAGGCACTGAAGCTTTCTTT.

The chain joins TRBV7-3 to TRBJ2-3, with 9 bases matching TRBD2. Germline assignment: CDR1 SGHTA and CDR2 FQGTGA. The CDR3 is 15 amino acids. The ends lost 4 bases at V and 3 bases at J; junction bases unmatched: 5. The CDR3: CASSWGTSSTDTQYF. DNA of the CDR3: TGTGCCAGCAGCTGGGGGACTAGCAGTACAGATACGCAGTATTTT.

There are a few counts of this clonotype. CDR3 bases: TGTGCCAGCCAGACAGGGACTTTGAACACTGAAGCTTTCTTT. Protein sequence: CASQTGTLNTEAFF. The V call is TRBV28, the J call TRBJ1-1; 7 bases agree with TRBD1. Per germline, CDR1 MDHEN and CDR2 SYDVKM. J gave up 0 bases and V 8 bases, and 6 bases lay outside the gene matches. There are 14 residues in the CDR3.

The V and J genes are TRBV4-1 and TRBJ2-7, with D uncertain. In germline, CDR1 is MGHRA, CDR2 YSYEKL. V gave up 0 bases and J gave up 0 bases, with 12 bases separating them. This CDR3 contains 16 residues. The CDR3 protein is CASSQESFPGSYEQYF. The CDR3 DNA reads TGCGCCAGCAGCCAAGAATCCTTCCCCGGCTCCTACGAGCAGTACTTC.

This clonotype was seen at least ten times. This chain links TRBV11-2 with TRBJ2-1; D is unclear. V was shortened by 0 bases and J by 6 bases, with 6 bases between the two germline ends. Germline V gene data show CDR1 as SGHAT and CDR2 as FQNNGV. This CDR3 is built from 13 residues. CDR3 sequence reads: CASSLEVSNEQFF. The CDR3 DNA reads as TGTGCCAGCAGCTTAGAAGTGAGCAATGAGCAGTTCTTC.

There are many counts of this clonotype. The chain carries TRBV27 and TRBJ2-7, with D perhaps matching TRBD2 (6 bases). The CDR3 spans 17 residues. CDR1 and CDR2 (germline): MNHEY, SMNVEV (reference sequence). Deletions cut 0 bases from V and 3 bases from J, with 18 bases between. The CDR3 spells CASSLSPPLRGSYEQYF. The CDR3 DNA follows: TGTGCCAGCAGTTTATCGCCCCCTCTGCGGGGTAGCTACGAGCAGTACTTC.

In its sample, this clonotype was seen many times. The chain carries TRBV7-9 and TRBJ1-2; D ambiguous. The CDR3 is 14 residues long. Trimming removed 2 bases from V and 4 bases from J, with 11 bases in between. CDR1 is SEHNR, CDR2 FQNEAQ, per germline (reference sequence). In nucleotides, the CDR3 is TGTGCCAGCAGCTTACGAGGTTTCCCCTATGGCTACACCTTC. It translates to CASSLRGFPYGYTF. The whole variable domain, filled in from reference TRBV7-9 and TRBJ1-2, reads DTGVSQNPRHKITKRGQNVTFRCDPISEHNRLYWYRQTLGQGPEFLTYFQNEAQLEKSRLLSDRFSAERPKGSFSTLEIQRTEQGDSAMYLCASSLRGFPYGYTFGSGTRLTVV.

The table lists this clonotype with many counts. CDR3: CASSLGGLRDTEAFF. The CDR3 nucleotides read TGTGCCAGCAGCTTGGGGGGTTTAAGGGACACTGAAGCTTTCTTT. The J gene is TRBJ1-1, the V gene TRBV5-5; D ambiguous. The CDR3 is 15 residues long. Trimming pared 0 bases from V and 3 bases from J, leaving 12 bases between. CDR1 and CDR2 from the germline V gene are SGHKS and YYEKEE (reference sequence).

In regard to this clonotype: A clone one base away is much larger, so this may be a read error. The chain is built from TRBV2 and TRBJ2-1, with D tentatively TRBD2 (5 bases). This CDR3 spans 15 amino acids. Per germline, CDR1 SNHLY and CDR2 FYNNEI. Trimming took 7 bases from V and 5 from J, leaving 18 bases between them. CDR3: CASKIDGNPNNEQFF. CDR3 DNA: TGTGCCAGCAAAATCGACGGGAACCCGAACAATGAGCAGTTCTTC.

At least ten counts were recorded for this clonotype. This chain joins TRBV7-9 and TRBJ2-7; TRBD2 matches 8 bases. V was clipped by 1 base and J by 6 bases; unmatched bases: 5. The germline V gene encodes CDR1 SEHNR and CDR2 FQNEAQ (reference sequence). The CDR3 is 14 residues long. As DNA, the CDR3 is TGTGCCAGCAGCTTAGACGGGACTAGGATCGAGCAGTACTTC. Its protein product is CASSLDGTRIEQYF.

The chain recombines TRBV18 with TRBJ1-1; tentative D call: TRBD1 (5 bases). V lost 6 bases and J lost 5, with 13 bases in between. Germline CDR1 is KGHSH and CDR2 is LQKENI. The CDR3 sequence is 13 residues long. Written as DNA, the CDR3 is TGTGCCAGCTCCGGGGCAGGGAGAACTGAAGCTTTCTTT. Protein product: CASSGAGRTEAFF. The whole variable domain, filled in from reference TRBV18 and TRBJ1-1, reads NAGVMQNPRHLVRRRGQEARLRCSPMKGHSHVYWYRQLPEEGLKFMVYLQKENIIDESGMPKERFSAEFPKEGPSILRIQQVVRGDSAAYFCASSGAGRTEAFFGQGTRLTVV.

The chain is built from TRBV6-2 or TRBV6-3 and TRBJ1-5, with a tentative D call TRBD1 (5 bases). The CDR3 sequence is 15 residues long. Trimming stripped 2 bases from V and 7 bases from J, with 15 bases between. Germline assignment: CDR1 MNHEY and CDR2 SVGEGT. The DNA of the CDR3 is TGTGCCAGCAGTTACGGGACCGCCTCGGAACAGCCCCAGCATTTT. It yields the protein CASSYGTASEQPQHF.

V and J are TRBV5-1 and TRBJ2-3; no reliable D call. The germline V and J ends were trimmed by 4 bases and 3 bases, with 21 bases remaining between them. The V gene's germline CDR1 is SGHRS and CDR2 YFSETQ. CDR3 size: 17 residues. The CDR3: CASSAYPIGPRTDTQYF. In nucleotides, the CDR3 is TGCGCCAGCAGCGCCTACCCCATAGGGCCCCGGACAGATACGCAGTATTTT.

This clonotype was observed many times. The chain couples TRBV28 to TRBJ2-5, with TRBD1 identical over 9 bases. Germline V gene lookup returns CDR1 MDHEN and CDR2 SYDVKM. CDR3 length: 15 residues. V lost 5 bases, J lost 3 bases, and 7 bases stayed unmatched. The CDR3 is CASSDTGGKKETQYF. CDR3 nucleotide sequence: TGTGCCAGCAGTGACACAGGGGGCAAGAAAGAGACCCAGTACTTC.

Many counts were recorded for this clonotype. The rearrangement joins TRBV5-6 to TRBJ2-1; the D call may be TRBD1 or TRBD2 (5 bases each). CDR3 length: 12 residues. V was clipped by 7 bases and J by 7 bases, with 12 bases between them. Looked up from germline, CDR1 is SGHDT and CDR2 is YYEEEE. The CDR3 sequence is CASGTGRNEQFF. In DNA, the CDR3 is TGTGCCAGCGGGACCGGAAGGAATGAGCAGTTCTTC.

This clonotype has a count of ten or more. The chain links TRBV7-3 to TRBJ2-5; the D gene is possibly TRBD2 (5 bases). Germline V gene data show CDR1 as SGHTA and CDR2 as FQGTGA. The ends were cut back, 5 bases at V and 1 base at J, with 14 bases in the middle. The CDR3 is 15 residues long. CDR3 loop: CASSVRVGLQETQYF. For the CDR3, the DNA is TGTGCCAGCAGCGTAAGAGTTGGACTCCAAGAGACCCAGTACTTC.

This clonotype occurred many times. The V call is TRBV5-5, the J call TRBJ1-1; 10 positions agree with TRBD1. The J segment lost 1 base and the V segment lost 0 bases, leaving 9 bases of the junction unmatched. The CDR3 spans 18 residues. CDR1 SGHKS and CDR2 YYEKEE come from the germline V gene (reference sequence). CDR3 sequence (DNA): TGTGCCAGCAGCTTGGTGAGGTTCCGGGACAGGGGGAACACTGAAGCTTTCTTT. Protein: CASSLVRFRDRGNTEAFF.